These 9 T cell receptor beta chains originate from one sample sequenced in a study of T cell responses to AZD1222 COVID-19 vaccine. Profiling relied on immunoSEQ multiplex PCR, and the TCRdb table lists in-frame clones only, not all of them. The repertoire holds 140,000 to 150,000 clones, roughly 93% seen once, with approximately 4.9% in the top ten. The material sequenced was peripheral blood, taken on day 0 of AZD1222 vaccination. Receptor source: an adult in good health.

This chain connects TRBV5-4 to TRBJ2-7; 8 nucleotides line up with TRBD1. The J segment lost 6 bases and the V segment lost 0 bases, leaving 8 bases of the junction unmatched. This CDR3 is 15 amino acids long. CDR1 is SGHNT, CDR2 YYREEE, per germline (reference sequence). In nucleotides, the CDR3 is TGTGCCAGCAGCTTGGGTGGGGGACAGGCCAGCGAGCAGTACTTC. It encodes CASSLGGGQASEQYF.

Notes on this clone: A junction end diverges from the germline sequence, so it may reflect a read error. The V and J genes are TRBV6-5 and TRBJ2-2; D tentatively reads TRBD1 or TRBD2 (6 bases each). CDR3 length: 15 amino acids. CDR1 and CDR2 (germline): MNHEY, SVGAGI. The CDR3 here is CASSSFGLTEGGLFF. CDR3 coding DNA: TGTGCCAGCAGTTCTTTCGGACTTACCGAGGGGGGGCTGTTTTTT.

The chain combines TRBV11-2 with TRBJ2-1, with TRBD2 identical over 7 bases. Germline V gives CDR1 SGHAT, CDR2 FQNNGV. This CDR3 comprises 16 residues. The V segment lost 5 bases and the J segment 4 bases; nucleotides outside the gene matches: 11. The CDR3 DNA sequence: TGTGCCAGCAGCAAAGTCGGACTAGAACTATACAATGAGCAGTTCTTC. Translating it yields CASSKVGLELYNEQFF.

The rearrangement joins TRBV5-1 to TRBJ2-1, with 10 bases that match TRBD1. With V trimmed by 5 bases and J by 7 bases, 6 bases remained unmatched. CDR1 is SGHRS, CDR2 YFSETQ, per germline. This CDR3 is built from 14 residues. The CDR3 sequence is CASRTGGYMNEQFF. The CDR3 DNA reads TGCGCCAGCAGGACAGGGGGCTACATGAATGAGCAGTTCTTC.

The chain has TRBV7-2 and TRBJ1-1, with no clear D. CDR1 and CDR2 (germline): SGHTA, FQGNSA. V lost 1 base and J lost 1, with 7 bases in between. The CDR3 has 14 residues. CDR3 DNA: TGTGCCAGCAGCTTAGAACCCGCGAACACTGAAGCTTTCTTT. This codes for CASSLEPANTEAFF. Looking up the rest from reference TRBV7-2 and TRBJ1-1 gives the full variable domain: GAGVSQSPSNKVTEKGKDVELRCDPISGHTALYWYRQSLGQGLEFLIYFQGNSAPDKSGLPSDRFSAERTGGSVSTLTIQRTQQEDSAVYLCASSLEPANTEAFFGQGTRLTVV.

CDR3 in DNA: TGTGCCAGCAAAACCGACAGTAATGAAAAACTGTTTTTT. It yields the protein CASKTDSNEKLFF. The chain is built from TRBV6-5 and TRBJ1-4; D is perhaps TRBD1 (5 bases). The CDR3 totals 13 residues. The germline V gene has CDR1 MNHEY and CDR2 SVGAGI. The V end was cut by 7 bases, the J end by 4 bases, with 10 bases between.

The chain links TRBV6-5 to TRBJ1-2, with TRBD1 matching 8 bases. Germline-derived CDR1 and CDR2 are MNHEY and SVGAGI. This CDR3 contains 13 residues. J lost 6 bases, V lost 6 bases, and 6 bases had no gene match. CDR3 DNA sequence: TGTGCCAGCAGCCGTACAGGGGGGGATGGCTACACCTTC. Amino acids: CASSRTGGDGYTF.

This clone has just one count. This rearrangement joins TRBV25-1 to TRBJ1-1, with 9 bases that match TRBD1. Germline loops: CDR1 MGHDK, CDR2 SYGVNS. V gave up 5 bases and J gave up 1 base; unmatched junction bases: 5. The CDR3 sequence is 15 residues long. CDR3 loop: CASSHSGQGNTEAFF. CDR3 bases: TGTGCCAGCAGTCATTCGGGACAGGGGAACACTGAAGCTTTCTTT.

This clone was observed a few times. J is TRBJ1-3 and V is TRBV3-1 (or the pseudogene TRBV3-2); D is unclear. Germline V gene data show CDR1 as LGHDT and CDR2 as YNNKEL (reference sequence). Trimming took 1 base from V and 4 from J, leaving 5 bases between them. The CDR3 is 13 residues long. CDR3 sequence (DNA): TGTGCCAGCAGCCAAGCCCCGGGAAACACCATATATTTT. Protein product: CASSQAPGNTIYF.